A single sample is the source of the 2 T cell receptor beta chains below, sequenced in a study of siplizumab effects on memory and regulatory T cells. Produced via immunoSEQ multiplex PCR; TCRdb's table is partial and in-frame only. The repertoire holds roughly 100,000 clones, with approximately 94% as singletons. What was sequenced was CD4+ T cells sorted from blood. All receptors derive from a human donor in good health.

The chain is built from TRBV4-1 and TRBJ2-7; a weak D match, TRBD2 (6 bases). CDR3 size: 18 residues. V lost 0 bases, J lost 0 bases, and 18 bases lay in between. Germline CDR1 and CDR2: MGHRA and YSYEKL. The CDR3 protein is CASSQDRESAKSSYEQYF. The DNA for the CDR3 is TGCGCCAGCAGCCAAGATCGGGAGTCGGCAAAGAGCTCCTACGAGCAGTACTTC.

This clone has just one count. CDR3 sequence (DNA): TGTGCCAGCAGACAGGGTTCTGGAAACACCATATATTTT. Translating gives CASRQGSGNTIYF. The V call is TRBV6-5, the J call TRBJ1-3; D possibly corresponds to TRBD1 (6 bases). The CDR3 is 13 amino acids. Germline V gene lookup returns CDR1 MNHEY and CDR2 SVGAGI. V was clipped by 6 bases and J by 1 base, with 7 bases between them.